This T cell receptor beta chain was recorded in a study of T cells in localized non-small cell lung cancer. Study findings and constraints: Because researchers sequenced only one region of the tumor, heterogeneity is still possible. Uninvolved adjacent lung had higher T cell clonality than tumor and all other tissues. Longer overall survival was seen with higher T cell density measured in blood.

The repertoire was sequenced with immunoSEQ multiplex PCR; TCRdb's copy has only in-frame clones and lacks some. The sample has roughly 36,000 clones; about four fifths are singletons. With 1 base clipped from V and 1 base from J, the junction kept 3 bases outside the gene matches. The CDR3 covers 16 residues. Germline loops: CDR1 MDHEN, CDR2 SYDVKM. As concerns this clone: Its specificity is unknown.

The specimen comprised PBMCs, sampled before any cancer treatment. The sequence was obtained from a woman aged 40-75 years with stage II squamous cell lung carcinoma. The chain uses TRBV28 and TRBJ1-5, with 8 bases matching TRBD1. Here the CDR3 DNA reads TGTGCCAGCAGTTTATTACAGGGGGTAAGCAATCAGCCCCAGCATTTT. This gives the protein CASSLLQGVSNQPQHF.